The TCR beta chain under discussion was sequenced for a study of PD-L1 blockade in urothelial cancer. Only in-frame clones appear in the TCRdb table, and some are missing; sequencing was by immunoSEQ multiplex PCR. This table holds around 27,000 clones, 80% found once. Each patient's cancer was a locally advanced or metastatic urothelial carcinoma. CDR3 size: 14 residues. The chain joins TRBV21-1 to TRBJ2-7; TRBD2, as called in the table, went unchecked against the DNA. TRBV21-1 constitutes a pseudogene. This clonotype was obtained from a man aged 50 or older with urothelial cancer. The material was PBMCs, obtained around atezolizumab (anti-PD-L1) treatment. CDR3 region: CASSNVGSRYEQYF. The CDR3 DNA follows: TGTGCCAGCAGCAATGTCGGGAGCCGCTACGAGCAGTACTTC.